Listed below are T cell receptor beta chains from one sample, sequenced in a study of OX40 agonist ivuxolimab in advanced cancers. Profiling relied on immunoSEQ multiplex PCR, and the TCRdb table lists in-frame clones only, not all of them. This table holds tens of thousands of clones, 70% to 90% found once. The sample was CD4+ or CD8+ T cells sorted from blood, taken in a trial of the OX40 agonist ivuxolimab. The origin of the receptors is an adult with an advanced solid tumor such as melanoma, head and neck, liver or kidney cancer. Both conserved end residues are part of each CDR3. Each record gives: D gene, V gene, J gene, CDR3 DNA, CDR3 protein. The D gene is left open where the match is weak.

d_gene: .; v_gene: TRBV28; j_gene: TRBJ1-6; CDR3nt: TGTGCCAGCACAGCGGCCCATAATTCACCCCTCCACTTT; CDR3aa: CASTAAHNSPLHF
d_gene: .; v_gene: TRBV7-9; j_gene: TRBJ2-1; CDR3nt: TGTGCCAGCAGCTTATCAGGGAGGATCATCAATGAGCAGTTCTTC; CDR3aa: CASSLSGRIINEQFF
d_gene: .; v_gene: TRBV6-5; j_gene: TRBJ2-1; CDR3nt: TGTGCCAGCAGTCTCCTGGGCGGGCTAGGCAATGAGCAGTTCTTC; CDR3aa: CASSLLGGLGNEQFF
d_gene: .; v_gene: TRBV9; j_gene: TRBJ1-1; CDR3nt: TGTGCCAGCAGCTCCGGGGGTTCGGCTGAAGCTTTCTTT; CDR3aa: CASSSGGSAEAFF
d_gene: .; v_gene: TRBV25-1; j_gene: TRBJ2-7; CDR3nt: TGTGCCAGCAGTGAACTCAACGAGCAGTACTTC; CDR3aa: CASSELNEQYF
d_gene: TRBD1; v_gene: TRBV6-5; j_gene: TRBJ1-2; CDR3nt: TGTGCCAGCAGTTACTCGCGAGGGGACAGCGGCTACACCTTC; CDR3aa: CASSYSRGDSGYTF
d_gene: .; v_gene: TRBV30; j_gene: TRBJ2-1; CDR3nt: TGTGCCTGGAGAGGACGGACGCAGTTCTTC; CDR3aa: CAWRGRTQFF
d_gene: .; v_gene: TRBV6-6; j_gene: TRBJ1-1; CDR3nt: TGTGCCAGCAGTTACGACAGACCTTACACTGAAGCTTTCTTT; CDR3aa: CASSYDRPYTEAFF
d_gene: .; v_gene: TRBV5-8; j_gene: TRBJ1-5; CDR3nt: TGTGCCAGCAAGCAGAATCAGCCCCAGCATTTT; CDR3aa: CASKQNQPQHF
d_gene: TRBD2; v_gene: TRBV5-1; j_gene: TRBJ2-1; CDR3nt: TGCGCCAGCAGCTTAGAGGAAGCGGGAGTCCTTCTCTACAATGAGCAGTTCTTC; CDR3aa: CASSLEEAGVLLYNEQFF
d_gene: .; v_gene: TRBV5-1; j_gene: TRBJ1-4; CDR3nt: TGCGCCAGCAGCTTGGGAGGCTCCAGGGTAACGGCTAATGAAAAACTGTTTTTT; CDR3aa: CASSLGGSRVTANEKLFF
d_gene: .; v_gene: TRBV5-5; j_gene: TRBJ2-1; CDR3nt: TGTGCCAGCAGCTTGGACAGCCCGAATTACAATGAGCAGTTCTTC; CDR3aa: CASSLDSPNYNEQFF